These 25 T cell receptor beta chains were sequenced from one sample in a study of T cells expressing NK-cell markers. TCRdb re-called the 5' RACE reads, yielding one record per CDR3 amino acid sequence without DNA. The sample includes 550,000 or so distinct CDR3 sequences. Sequences were obtained from blood T cells: a sorted CD56 or NKG2C T cell subset, CD4+ or CD8+ T cells, or bulk PBMC T cells (not recorded which). The source is a man younger than 35 in good health.

The chain has TRBV18 and TRBJ2-5; no DNA is available, so the TRBD2 call from TCRdb remains unchecked. Germline-derived CDR1 and CDR2 are KGHSH and LQKENI. The CDR3 covers 16 residues. The CDR3 protein is CASSPNPGLALETQYF. Combining the CDR3 with reference TRBV18 and TRBJ2-5 gives the whole variable domain NAGVMQNPRHLVRRRGQEARLRCSPMKGHSHVYWYRQLPEEGLKFMVYLQKENIIDESGMPKERFSAEFPKEGPSILRIQQVVRGDSAAYFCASSPNPGLALETQYFGPGTRLLVL.

The chain combines TRBV6-2 or TRBV6-3 with TRBJ2-1; the TCRdb D gene call, TRBD2, has no DNA to confirm it. This CDR3 has 19 amino acids. Germline V lookup: CDR1 MNHEY, CDR2 SVGEGT. CDR3: CASSYSGLAGIWVYNEQFF.

The chain is built from TRBV20-1 and TRBJ2-7; TCRdb's assignment of TRBD1 cannot be checked, as there is no DNA. The CDR3 covers 14 residues. Germline values: CDR1 DFQATT, CDR2 SNEGSKA (reference sequence). CDR3 residues: CSAPAPGQGFEQYF.

The V and J genes are TRBV12-3 or TRBV12-4 and TRBJ1-4; the D call of TRBD1 rests on TCRdb alone, since no DNA is present to check it. The CDR3 sequence is 16 residues long. CDR3 sequence reads: CASSLGARTLGEKLFF.

The J gene is TRBJ2-1, the V gene TRBV5-1; checking the TCRdb D call of TRBD1 is not possible without DNA. The CDR3 is 15 residues long. Germline V gene sequence: CDR1 SGHRS, CDR2 YFSETQ. This CDR3 reads CASSLAWDQRNEQFF.

The gene calls are TRBV12-3 or TRBV12-4 and TRBJ2-3; TCRdb outputs TRBD2, but without DNA this stays unchecked. CDR3 size: 12 residues. CDR3 residues: CASRRARDTQYF.

This rearrangement joins TRBV29-1 to TRBJ1-3. Germline-derived CDR1 and CDR2 are SQVTM and ANQGSEA. This CDR3 is 14 amino acids long. CDR3: CSVAANHAGNTIYF.

This rearrangement joins TRBV15 to TRBJ2-3; the TRBD2 assignment by TCRdb is unverifiable without DNA. In germline, CDR1 is LNHNV, CDR2 YYDKDF (reference sequence). This CDR3 is 15 amino acids long. CDR3 amino acids: CATSKGRPGTDTQYF.

This chain uses TRBV24-1 with TRBJ2-2; with no DNA, the TCRdb D assignment of TRBD1 cannot be verified. The CDR3 has 16 residues. Germline CDR1 KGHDR, CDR2 SFDVKD. The chain's CDR3 is CATSVGLLGDTGELFF.

The rearrangement links TRBV30 to TRBJ2-7; the D call from TCRdb, TRBD1, cannot be confirmed without DNA. The CDR3 totals 15 residues. The germline CDR1 and CDR2 sequences are GTSNPN and SVGIG (reference sequence). CDR3 loop: CAWDLGQGWTYEQYF.

The chain recombines TRBV15 with TRBJ1-5; TCRdb indicates TRBD1, and absent DNA this call remains unverified. The CDR3 runs 16 residues. Germline values: CDR1 LNHNV, CDR2 YYDKDF (reference sequence). The CDR3 protein is CATSRDVGQGGKPQHF. Supplemented by reference TRBV15 and TRBJ1-5, the full variable domain reads DAMVIQNPRYQVTQFGKPVTLSCSQTLNHNVMYWYQQKSSQAPKLLFHYYDKDFNNEADTPDNFQSRRPNTSFCFLDIRSPGLGDTAMYLCATSRDVGQGGKPQHFGDGTRLSIL.

This sequence joins TRBV3-1 and TRBJ2-3; the TCRdb D gene call, TRBD1, has no DNA to confirm it. Germline CDR1 is LGHDT and CDR2 is YNNKEL (reference sequence). The CDR3 sequence is 16 residues long. This CDR3 is CASSQGKYGNTDTQYF.

The V call is TRBV20-1, the J call TRBJ2-2; the TRBD1 assignment by TCRdb is unverifiable without DNA. Germline V gene sequence: CDR1 DFQATT, CDR2 SNEGSKA (reference sequence). The CDR3 is 13 residues long. CDR3: CSAGSASRGELFF.

The chain links TRBV15 to TRBJ2-4; TCRdb gives TRBD1 as the D gene, but with no DNA this cannot be confirmed. The CDR3 has 15 residues. The V gene's germline CDR1 is LNHNV and CDR2 YYDKDF (reference sequence). The CDR3 spells CATSGTGVTKNIQYF.

The chain joins TRBV29-1 to TRBJ2-3; as DNA is missing, the TRBD1 call by TCRdb cannot be tested. The CDR3 extends over 13 amino acids. CDR1 is SQVTM, CDR2 ANQGSEA, per germline. CDR3: CSVGTVASDTQYF.

The rearrangement joins TRBV7-9 to TRBJ2-2; the TCRdb call, TRBD2, lacks DNA for checking. The CDR3 length is 16 residues. Germline CDR1 reads SEHNR; CDR2 reads FQNEAQ (reference sequence). The CDR3 is CASSQGLAGSAGELFF. Variable domain in full (rest from reference TRBV7-9 and TRBJ2-2): DTGVSQNPRHKITKRGQNVTFRCDPISEHNRLYWYRQTLGQGPEFLTYFQNEAQLEKSRLLSDRFSAERPKGSFSTLEIQRTEQGDSAMYLCASSQGLAGSAGELFFGEGSRLTVL.

The rearrangement joins TRBV6-2 or TRBV6-3 to TRBJ2-1. The germline CDR1 and CDR2 sequences are MNHEY and SVGEGT. The CDR3 runs to 16 residues. The CDR3 spells CASSYRRSRSYNEQFF.

The chain uses TRBV11-1 and TRBJ2-1; TCRdb names TRBD2, which stays unverified in the absence of DNA. There are 17 residues in the CDR3. Germline CDR1 SGHAT, CDR2 FQDESV (reference sequence). CDR3: CASSLAPGSQPGNEQFF.

The chain combines TRBV12-3 or TRBV12-4 with TRBJ2-3; TCRdb proposes TRBD1, but this gene call is untestable without DNA. The CDR3 has 15 residues. The CDR3 here is CASSLLGQGADTQYF.

The chain links TRBV9 to TRBJ2-1; TCRdb names TRBD2, which stays unverified in the absence of DNA. Germline CDR1 reads SGDLS; CDR2 reads YYNGEE. The CDR3 covers 15 residues. The chain's CDR3 is CASSVKAGLNNEQFF.

The chain links TRBV12-3 or TRBV12-4 to TRBJ2-1; TCRdb's D call of TRBD1 is untestable without DNA. This CDR3 is 15 amino acids long. The CDR3 region is CASSFHSVPYNEQFF.

This chain uses TRBV20-1 with TRBJ2-1; TCRdb picks TRBD1, but there is no DNA to check that call. Germline V gene lookup returns CDR1 DFQATT and CDR2 SNEGSKA (reference sequence). CDR3 size: 14 residues. The CDR3 reads CSARDARGDNEQFF.

The chain couples TRBV4-1 to TRBJ2-5; TCRdb's D call of TRBD2 is untestable without DNA. Germline V gene sequence: CDR1 MGHRA, CDR2 YSYEKL. The CDR3 covers 17 residues. CDR3 in amino acids: CASSQLEGRLPHETQYF.

The chain joins TRBV6-2 or TRBV6-3 to TRBJ2-1; TCRdb names TRBD2, which stays unverified in the absence of DNA. Per germline, CDR1 MNHEY and CDR2 SVGEGT. The CDR3 covers 15 residues. CDR3 loop: CASSYGRVSYNEQFF.

This chain uses TRBV21-1 with TRBJ2-4. TRBV21-1 is shown as a pseudogene. This CDR3 has 15 residues. The CDR3 reads CASSKARLAKNIQYF.